The rows below give T cell receptor beta chains drawn from one sample of a study of CD8+ T cells in alopecia areata. The repertoire was sequenced with immunoSEQ multiplex PCR; TCRdb's copy has only in-frame clones and lacks some. The table has about 200,000 clones, about 60% seen once. This specimen was CD4+ T cells sorted from blood, taken at week 0. These receptors all stem from a human donor with alopecia areata. Both conserved end residues are part of each CDR3. A D gene is named only where the DNA matches it firmly. Not all rows give a size; the values are once, few, many and, for expanded clones, a class.

. | TRBJ2-7 | TRBV10-3 | few | TGTGCCATCAGTGTCCAGGGAGCCTACGAGCAGTACTTC | CAISVQGAYEQYF
. | TRBJ1-5 | TRBV18 | . | TGTGCCAGCTCACCACGGGGCGAGGTCGGTCAGCCCCAGCATTTT | CASSPRGEVGQPQHF
. | TRBJ2-3 | TRBV7-9 | . | TGTGCCAGCAGCCCGATCTACCGTACAGGGCGCTTAGATACGCAGTATTTT | CASSPIYRTGRLDTQYF
TRBD2 | TRBJ2-7 | TRBV7-2 | . | TGTGCCAGCAGCTTCTCTAGCGGCGGGGGGGCATACGAGCAGTACTTC | CASSFSSGGGAYEQYF
. | TRBJ2-5 | TRBV5-1 | . | TGCGCCAGCAGCTATAACCGGGACTTCGAGACCCAGTACTTC | CASSYNRDFETQYF
. | TRBJ2-7 | TRBV30 | . | TGTGCCTGGAGTGGACAGACACCCTACGAGCAGTACTTC | CAWSGQTPYEQYF
. | TRBJ2-3 | TRBV7-9 | . | TGTGCCAGCAGCTTCTTCGGGACAGATACGCAGTATTTT | CASSFFGTDTQYF
. | TRBJ1-3 | TRBV30 | . | TGTGCCTGGAGTGTTGGGAGGACTGGAAACACCATATATTTT | CAWSVGRTGNTIYF
TRBD2 | TRBJ2-2 | TRBV13 | few | TGTGCCAGCAGCTGGAAAACTAGCGGGGAGAACACCGGGGAGCTGTTTTTT | CASSWKTSGENTGELFF
TRBD1 | TRBJ2-6 | TRBV19 | few | TGTGCCAGTAGGACAGGGGGCTCTGGGGCCAACGTCCTGACTTTC | CASRTGGSGANVLTF
. | TRBJ2-7 | TRBV30 | . | TGTGCCTGCGGGACTGGCGTCGGCGAGCAGTACTTC | CACGTGVGEQYF
. | TRBJ2-1 | TRBV7-9 | . | TGTGCCAGCAGCTTACCTTTTGGCTCGGGGGTTGAGCAGTTCTTC | CASSLPFGSGVEQFF
TRBD2 | TRBJ2-1 | TRBV30 | . | TGTGCCTGGAGGGGGACTAGCAACTACAATGAGCAGTTCTTC | CAWRGTSNYNEQFF
. | TRBJ2-2 | TRBV7-9 | . | TGTGCCAGCAGCAGGGGCGCGGGCACCGGGGAGCTGTTTTTT | CASSRGAGTGELFF
. | TRBJ2-7 | TRBV9 | few | TGTGCCAGCAGCCCCCGGGGAGCGGGCCTCTCCTACGAGCAGTACTTC | CASSPRGAGLSYEQYF
. | TRBJ1-5 | TRBV30 | . | TGTGCCTGGAGTGTACAAGGGGGGAGAGGTCAGCCCCAGCATTTT | CAWSVQGGRGQPQHF
. | TRBJ1-2 | TRBV5-1 | . | TGCGCCAGCAGCTCCGTGTCAGGGGAATATGGCTACACCTTC | CASSSVSGEYGYTF
. | TRBJ1-6 | TRBV30 | . | TGTGCCTGGACTCTGAGGGGTTCGGGGTCACCCCTCCACTTT | CAWTLRGSGSPLHF
TRBD2 | TRBJ2-1 | TRBV6-5 | once | TGTGCCAGCAGCCGGGCTAGCGGGCGCAATGAGCAGTTCTTC | CASSRASGRNEQFF
TRBD1 | TRBJ2-3 | TRBV7-8 | . | TGTGCCAGCAGCCGCCGGGACAGGGGGCAAGATACGCAGTATTTT | CASSRRDRGQDTQYF
TRBD2 | TRBJ2-1 | TRBV29-1 | . | TGCAGCGTCGGGACTAGCGGGGGGAATGAGCAGTTCTTC | CSVGTSGGNEQFF
. | TRBJ1-2 | TRBV6-4 | . | TGTGCCAGCAGTGACTCAATGGGGGTTAGATCTGGCTACACCTTC | CASSDSMGVRSGYTF
. | TRBJ2-3 | TRBV7-9 | many | TGTGCCAGCAGCTTAGCCGGGACCCGGGCTACAGATACGCAGTATTTT | CASSLAGTRATDTQYF
. | TRBJ1-1 | TRBV15 | . | TGTGCCACCAGTTCAATTCGTACTTGGCCCCGGCGGACCACTGAAGCTTTCTTT | CATSSIRTWPRRTTEAFF
. | TRBJ1-5 | TRBV18 | . | TGTGCCAGCTCACCACCCCAACAGCCCCAGCATTTT | CASSPPQQPQHF
. | TRBJ2-1 | TRBV4-1 | . | TGCGCCAGCAGCCAACCGTATAGAACGCGCAATGAGCAGTTCTTC | CASSQPYRTRNEQFF
. | TRBJ2-3 | TRBV29-1 | . | TGCAGCGTTGTTTTCGGAAGCGGCACAGATACGCAGTATTTT | CSVVFGSGTDTQYF
TRBD1 | TRBJ1-5 | TRBV2 | few | TGTGCCAGCACCCCGGACAGGGGGAATCAGCCCCAGCATTTT | CASTPDRGNQPQHF
. | TRBJ1-1 | TRBV19 | few | TGTGCCAGTAGAGCCCAGGGGTACGACACTGAAGCTTTCTTT | CASRAQGYDTEAFF
TRBD1 | TRBJ2-5 | TRBV9 | . | TGTGCCAGCAGCCCACGGGACAGGCAGCAAGAGACCCAGTACTTC | CASSPRDRQQETQYF
TRBD1 | TRBJ2-7 | TRBV9 | . | TGTGCCAGCAGCGTCACAGGGGGCTACGAGCAGTACTTC | CASSVTGGYEQYF
. | TRBJ1-2 | TRBV15 | . | TGTGCCACCAGCAGAGATAAGGCAGCTCTTTATGGCTACACCTTC | CATSRDKAALYGYTF
TRBD1 | TRBJ1-1 | TRBV4-1 | . | TGCGCCAGCAGCCACCCACTCCAGGGGGATGACGCTTTCTTT | CASSHPLQGDDAFF
. | TRBJ1-1 | TRBV29-1 | . | TGCAGTTATACCCTTAACACTGAAGCTTTCTTT | CSYTLNTEAFF
. | TRBJ1-5 | TRBV7-8 | . | TGTGCCAGCAGCCCCCGGGGGGGCGATCTTAGCAATCAGCCCCAGCATTTT | CASSPRGGDLSNQPQHF
. | TRBJ1-2 | TRBV4-2 | few | TGTGCCAGCAGCCAAGCTGGGGGTGGCTACACCTTC | CASSQAGGGYTF
. | TRBJ1-5 | TRBV29-1 | . | TGCAGCGTTGAAGATGGGAGGGGGCAGCCCCAGCATTTT | CSVEDGRGQPQHF
. | TRBJ1-1 | TRBV6-5 | . | TGTGCCAGCAGTTACTGGGGGAACACTGAGGCTTTCTTT | CASSYWGNTEAFF
. | TRBJ1-3 | TRBV29-1 | . | TGCAGCGTTGGCGCAGGACTCTCTGGAAACACCATATATTTT | CSVGAGLSGNTIYF
TRBD2 | TRBJ2-3 | TRBV29-1 | . | TGCAGCCAGCGCGGGGCGAGCGGGGGACCTAGCACAGATACGCAGTATTTT | CSQRGASGGPSTDTQYF
. | TRBJ1-5 | TRBV6-1 | . | TGTGCCAGCAGTGAAGGGAGGGAGAGTCATAGCAATCAGCCCCAGCATTTT | CASSEGRESHSNQPQHF
. | TRBJ2-3 | TRBV5-1 | few | TGCGCCAGCAGCTTGGCCGGGACCCTGCGTAGGGCAGATACGCAGTATTTT | CASSLAGTLRRADTQYF
TRBD1 | TRBJ2-5 | TRBV23-1 | once | TGCGCCAGCATCAAAGACAGGGGGCTCCAAGAGACCCAGTACTTC | CASIKDRGLQETQYF
. | TRBJ2-1 | TRBV7-2 | many | TGTGCCAGCAGCCGGGTGAGAAACAATGAGCAGTTCTTC | CASSRVRNNEQFF
. | TRBJ2-2 | TRBV5-1 | few | TGCGCCAGCAGCTTGGAAAGGAACACCGGGGAGCTGTTTTTT | CASSLERNTGELFF
. | TRBJ1-2 | TRBV4-2 | . | TGTGCCAGCAGCCAAGATGGGGCGACAGGCTACACCTTC | CASSQDGATGYTF
TRBD1 | TRBJ1-6 | TRBV7-6 | . | TGTGCCAGCAGCTTAGCCTCCGGACAGGGGGCTGTTTCACCCCTCCACTTT | CASSLASGQGAVSPLHF
TRBD2 | TRBJ2-1 | TRBV30 | . | TGTGCCTGGAGTGTACTGGCTAGCGGGGATGAGCAGTTCTTC | CAWSVLASGDEQFF
. | TRBJ1-4 | TRBV9 | . | TGTGCCAGCAGCGTAGAAACAGGGAGGAATGAAAAACTGTTTTTT | CASSVETGRNEKLFF
. | TRBJ1-4 | TRBV6-6 | . | TGTGCCAGTACCCCAAGGACAGTTCTGGACGAAAAACTGTTTTTT | CASTPRTVLDEKLFF
TRBD1 | TRBJ2-1 | TRBV29-1 | . | TGCAGCGTTGAAGATCAGGGGGTTCTCCCACCCCCCGAGCAGTTCTTC | CSVEDQGVLPPPEQFF
TRBD1 | TRBJ2-1 | TRBV29-1 | . | TGCAGCGGCCGGACAGGGAACTCCTACAATGAGCAGTTCTTC | CSGRTGNSYNEQFF
TRBD1 | TRBJ2-2 | TRBV6-4 | many | TGTGCCAGCAGTGACTCGGGACAGGGGAACACCGGGGAGCTGTTTTTT | CASSDSGQGNTGELFF